A single T cell receptor (beta chain) is shown here with its context. Its specificity is not known. This sample is drawn from a study of identical twins. A template switching step contributed a universal primer site, while unique molecular identifiers were present in the cDNA. TCRdb reanalysed the 5' RACE reads using MiXCR and keeps one entry per CDR3 protein. The table has around 250,000 distinct CDR3 sequences, roughly 7% seen once. Germline V lookup: CDR1 SNHLY, CDR2 FYNNEI. J was trimmed by 2 bases and V by 5 bases; bases with no gene match: 4. The CDR3 is made up of 15 amino acids. Findings of the study overall: Whereas memory repertoires showed no such difference, abundant cord blood beta clonotypes carried fewer insertions. Findings depended on cross-sectional statistics rather than tracking the same donors.

This sample was also put to use in a study of yellow fever vaccine responses in identical twins. As that report states: Reported findings indicate that twins' vaccine T cell responses seemed partially convergent, partially personalized.

Sequencing input: memory (CD45RO+) T cells sorted from blood. The gene calls are TRBV2 and TRBJ1-5; 9 positions agree with TRBD1. The receptor was derived from a woman between 18 and 29 years old in good health. CDR3 amino acids: CASSTTGGGNQPQHF. Here the CDR3 DNA reads TGTGCCAGCAGTACCACAGGGGGCGGCAATCAGCCCCAGCATTTT.